Following are 22 T cell receptor beta chains from one sample sequenced in a study of regulatory T cells in long-lasting Graves disease. Building the TCR beta libraries relied on iRepertoire HTBI primers, and CDR3 regions underwent Arm-PCR. TCRdb reprocessed the multiplex PCR reads with MiXCR, giving one entry per CDR3 protein. The sample carries 250,000 or so distinct CDR3 sequences, 20% to 25% recorded once. Sample time point: newly diagnosed GD, antithyroid drugs for less than 3 months. Isolated PBMC RNA provided the starting material for the TCR library. The input for sequencing was peripheral blood mononuclear cells (PBMCs), taken at new diagnosis, from a patient treated with antithyroid drugs. All receptors derive from a female donor with Graves disease.

This clonotype occurred many times. The rearrangement joins TRBV12-3 or TRBV12-4 to TRBJ1-2, with D hard to call. The CDR3 contains 14 residues. V was cut by 3 bases and J by 7 bases, with 15 bases left in between. The CDR3 DNA follows: TGTGCCAGCAGTTTTAGGGAGAGGGCGTCTGGCTACACCTTC. Translated, it gives CASSFRERASGYTF.

As for this clonotype: Given a much more abundant clone one base away, this may be a read error. The V and J genes are TRBV27 and TRBJ2-1; 8 nucleotides align to TRBD2. The DNA end is more similar to TRBJ2-5, so the J call may be wrong. The CDR3 totals 14 residues. The germline V gene has CDR1 MNHEY and CDR2 SMNVEV (reference sequence). The CDR3 region is CASSPIGGGETQYF. The CDR3 nucleotides read TGTGCCAGCAGTCCCATCGGGGGGGGAGAGACCCAGTACTTC.

This clonotype was detected ten times or more. This CDR3 is CASSLARSRTSGGNEQFF. The CDR3 DNA follows: TGTGCCAGCAGTTTAGCGCGGTCAAGGACTAGCGGGGGCAATGAGCAGTTCTTC. The chain joins TRBV12-3 or TRBV12-4 to TRBJ2-1, with 13 bases identical to TRBD2. The CDR3 extends over 18 amino acids. Unmatched junction bases numbered 8, after V lost 0 bases and J lost 6 bases.

In regard to this clonotype: A single base is all that separates this from a far larger clone, so a read error is likely. CDR3: CASSPRTTANYGYTF. The CDR3 bases are TGTGCCAGCAGCCCCCGAACGACAGCGAACTATGGCTACACCTTC. J is TRBJ1-2 and V is TRBV7-2, with TRBD1 as a possible D gene (5 bases). Germline V gene lookup returns CDR1 SGHTA and CDR2 FQGNSA. The CDR3 runs 15 residues. The ends were cut back, 5 bases at V and 2 bases at J, with 15 bases in the middle.

This clonotype was seen at least ten times. This chain links TRBV12-3 or TRBV12-4 with TRBJ2-1; either TRBD1 or TRBD2 may fit D (5 bases each). CDR3 length: 14 residues. The V end lost 6 bases, the J end lost 8 bases, and 17 bases lay between the germline ends. CDR3 region: CASSPGAVRYEQFF. The CDR3 nucleotides read TGTGCCAGCAGCCCCGGGGCGGTAAGGTATGAGCAGTTCTTC.

This clonotype was seen many times. V usage is TRBV6-2 or TRBV6-3 and J usage is TRBJ2-5, with 10 bases matching TRBD1. Losses at the gene ends were 6 bases for V and 5 bases for J; bases not matched to a gene: 3. The germline V gene has CDR1 MNHEY and CDR2 SVGEGT. This CDR3 is 13 amino acids long. The CDR3: CASRTGGEETQYF. CDR3 DNA: TGTGCCAGCAGGACAGGGGGCGAGGAGACCCAGTACTTC.

This clonotype was observed many times. The J gene is TRBJ2-2, the V gene TRBV12-3 or TRBV12-4; TRBD2 matches at 12 bases. The junction had 15 bases not matched to a gene; V was cut back by 6 bases and J by 1 base. The CDR3 spans 20 residues. CDR3 nucleotide sequence: TGTGCCAGCAGGGGAGTTGTGGGACTAGCGGGCCAATTGAACACCGGGGAGCTGTTTTTT. Protein product: CASRGVVGLAGQLNTGELFF.

The rearrangement joins TRBV30 to TRBJ2-1; 11 bases are shared with TRBD2. The CDR3 length is 18 residues. V lost 5 bases, J lost 2 bases, and 14 bases stayed unmatched. Per germline, CDR1 GTSNPN and CDR2 SVGIG (reference sequence). DNA for the CDR3: TGTGCCTGGTGTAGGGGGCTGACTAGCGGGACCACCTACAATGAGCAGTTCTTC. It translates to CAWCRGLTSGTTYNEQFF. Based on the CDR3 plus reference TRBV30 and TRBJ2-1, the full variable domain is SQTIHQWPATLVQPVGSPLSLECTVEGTSNPNLYWYRQAAGRGLQLLFYSVGIGQISSEVPQNLSASRPQDRQFILSSKKLLLSDSGFYLCAWCRGLTSGTTYNEQFFGPGTRLTVL.

In its sample, this clonotype was seen a few times. This clone may be a read error of a much larger clone one base away. The chain has TRBV2 and TRBJ2-2; D uncertain. The CDR3 contains 14 residues. Per the germline V gene, CDR1 is SNHLY and CDR2 is FYNNEI. V dropped 7 bases and J dropped 4 bases, with 13 bases sitting between them. The CDR3 nucleotides read TGTGCCAGCAAGGACGGGTTGGGCACCGGGGAGCTGTTTTTT. Encoded protein: CASKDGLGTGELFF.

This clonotype was counted at least ten times. V and J are TRBV7-8 and TRBJ2-5; D is unresolved. This CDR3 comprises 14 residues. V lost 5 bases to trimming and J lost 1 base, with 11 bases between them. Germline assignment: CDR1 SGHVS and CDR2 FQNEAQ. Here the CDR3 reads CASSAQRTQETQYF. CDR3 coding DNA: TGTGCCAGCAGCGCCCAACGGACCCAAGAGACCCAGTACTTC. The variable domain in full, with the rest retrieved from reference TRBV7-8 and TRBJ2-5, is GAGVSQSPRYKVAKRGQDVALRCDPISGHVSLFWYQQALGQGPEFLTYFQNEAQLDKSGLPSDRFFAERPEGSVSTLKIQRTQQEDSAVYLCASSAQRTQETQYFGPGTRLLVL.

The chain employs TRBV30 and TRBJ1-6; tentatively, D is TRBD1 (5 bases). CDR3 length: 14 amino acids. Trimming stripped 4 bases from V and 11 bases from J, with 18 bases between. Looked up from germline, CDR1 is GTSNPN and CDR2 is SVGIG (reference sequence). The CDR3 region is CAWNWDFLRTPLHF. Here the CDR3 DNA reads TGTGCCTGGAACTGGGACTTCCTAAGGACACCCCTCCACTTT.

This clonotype was seen only once. The genes are TRBV20-1 and TRBJ2-1, with 11 bases lining up with TRBD2. CDR3 length: 15 residues. Germline loops: CDR1 DFQATT, CDR2 SNEGSKA (reference sequence). The CDR3 DNA reads as TGCAGCGCTCCCCGGACTAGCGGGCCCCAAGAGACCCAGTTCTTC. Its translation: CSAPRTSGPQETQFF.

The chain carries TRBV20-1 and TRBJ2-7; maybe TRBD1 (6 bases). CDR3 size: 14 residues. CDR1 and CDR2 from the germline V gene are DFQATT and SNEGSKA (reference sequence). The V end lost 0 bases, the J end lost 0 bases, and 9 bases lay between the germline ends. The CDR3 sequence: CSAREEGGSYEQYF. The CDR3 nucleotides read TGCAGTGCTAGAGAAGAAGGGGGCTCCTACGAGCAGTACTTC.

This clonotype occurred many times. This chain joins TRBV12-3 or TRBV12-4 and TRBJ1-1; D is possibly TRBD1 (5 bases). V dropped 6 bases and J dropped 0 bases, with 14 bases sitting between them. The CDR3 sequence is 15 residues long. Here the CDR3 reads CASRGRSTMNTEAFF. The DNA for the CDR3 is TGTGCCAGCAGGGGACGATCGACAATGAACACTGAAGCTTTCTTT.

This clonotype was seen repeatedly, ten times or more. This chain connects TRBV12-3 or TRBV12-4 to TRBJ2-5; 9 positions match TRBD2. V shed 0 bases, J shed 1 base, and the junction held 12 bases outside the gene matches. This CDR3 is 19 amino acids long. CDR3 nucleotides: TGTGCCAGCAGTTTAGCGGAAGGGGGCAGCGGGAGGCTCCAAGAGACCCAGTACTTC. Translating it yields CASSLAEGGSGRLQETQYF.

The sample holds many counts of this clonotype. The chain's CDR3 is CSAIYLRGPYDNEQFF. The CDR3 coding sequence is TGCAGTGCTATTTACCTTCGAGGCCCATACGACAATGAGCAGTTCTTC. J is TRBJ2-1 and V is TRBV20-1; D not resolved. Germline V gene sequence: CDR1 DFQATT, CDR2 SNEGSKA (reference sequence). Trimming took off 4 bases at V and 5 bases at J, with 21 bases between the two ends. The CDR3 sequence is 16 residues long.

The table lists this clonotype with many counts. The chain uses TRBV24-1 and TRBJ1-1; no definite D call. The CDR3 contains 16 residues. Trimming stripped 1 base from V and 1 base from J, with 12 bases between. Germline V gene lookup returns CDR1 KGHDR and CDR2 SFDVKD. The CDR3 bases are TGTGCCACCAGTGATTTCAGTTCTCTGGCGAACACTGAAGCTTTCTTT. Translating it yields CATSDFSSLANTEAFF.

Many counts were recorded for this clonotype. The DNA for the CDR3 is TGTGCCAGCAGCCCCGGGACAGGGCATGAGACCCAGTACTTC. Translation gives CASSPGTGHETQYF. The chain uses TRBV7-3 and TRBJ2-5; 9 bases map to TRBD1. Trimming removed 5 bases from V and 5 bases from J; junction bases left unmatched: 6. The CDR3 is 14 residues long. The germline gives CDR1 SGHTA, CDR2 FQGTGA.

Many counts were recorded for this clonotype. The chain combines TRBV12-3 or TRBV12-4 with TRBJ1-2; TRBD1 agrees at 7 bases. The V and J ends lost 6 bases and 2 bases, in that order; junction bases with no gene match: 3. The CDR3 extends over 13 amino acids. The CDR3 nucleotides are TGTGCCAGCAGCCAGACAGGGAACTATGGCTACACCTTC. It specifies CASSQTGNYGYTF.

This clonotype was seen many times. This chain links TRBV3-1 with TRBJ2-5; 9 nucleotides agree with TRBD1. Germline V CDR1 and CDR2: LGHDT, YNNKEL (reference sequence). This CDR3 is 14 amino acids long. Trimming at V came to 3 bases and at J to 3 bases, leaving 2 bases not matched to a gene. The CDR3 spells CASSHGTGKETQYF. CDR3 DNA: TGTGCCAGCAGCCATGGGACAGGGAAAGAGACCCAGTACTTC.

This clonotype was observed many times. CDR3 nucleotide sequence: TGTGCCAGCTCACCGCTTGGACAGTCTAGCAATCAGCCCCAGCATTTT. This translates into CASSPLGQSSNQPQHF. The gene calls are TRBV18 and TRBJ1-5; D may be TRBD1 (6 bases). CDR1 KGHSH and CDR2 LQKENI come from the germline V gene. V lost 3 bases, J lost 0 bases, and 12 bases lay in between. The CDR3 has 16 residues.

A remark on this clonotype: Sequence at one end of the junction differs from germline and may be a read error. The chain has TRBV5-6 and TRBJ1-2, with no clear D. The CDR3 has 11 residues. Germline loops: CDR1 SGHDT, CDR2 YYEEEE. CDR3 protein: CASSSEDRYIF. In DNA, the CDR3 is TGTGCCAGCAGCTCAGAGGACCGCTACATCTTC.